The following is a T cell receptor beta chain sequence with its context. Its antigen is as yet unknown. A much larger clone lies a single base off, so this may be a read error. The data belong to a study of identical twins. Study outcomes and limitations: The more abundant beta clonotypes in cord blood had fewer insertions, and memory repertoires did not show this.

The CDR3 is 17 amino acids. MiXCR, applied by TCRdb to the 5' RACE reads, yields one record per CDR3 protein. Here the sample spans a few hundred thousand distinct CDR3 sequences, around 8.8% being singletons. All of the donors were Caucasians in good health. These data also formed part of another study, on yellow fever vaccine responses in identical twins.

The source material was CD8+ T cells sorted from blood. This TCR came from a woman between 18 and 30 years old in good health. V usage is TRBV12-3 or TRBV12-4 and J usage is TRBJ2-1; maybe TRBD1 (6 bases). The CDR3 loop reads CTSSLVGQPFIYNEQFF. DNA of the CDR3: TGTACCAGCAGTTTAGTTGGACAGCCCTTTATTTACAATGAGCAGTTCTTC.